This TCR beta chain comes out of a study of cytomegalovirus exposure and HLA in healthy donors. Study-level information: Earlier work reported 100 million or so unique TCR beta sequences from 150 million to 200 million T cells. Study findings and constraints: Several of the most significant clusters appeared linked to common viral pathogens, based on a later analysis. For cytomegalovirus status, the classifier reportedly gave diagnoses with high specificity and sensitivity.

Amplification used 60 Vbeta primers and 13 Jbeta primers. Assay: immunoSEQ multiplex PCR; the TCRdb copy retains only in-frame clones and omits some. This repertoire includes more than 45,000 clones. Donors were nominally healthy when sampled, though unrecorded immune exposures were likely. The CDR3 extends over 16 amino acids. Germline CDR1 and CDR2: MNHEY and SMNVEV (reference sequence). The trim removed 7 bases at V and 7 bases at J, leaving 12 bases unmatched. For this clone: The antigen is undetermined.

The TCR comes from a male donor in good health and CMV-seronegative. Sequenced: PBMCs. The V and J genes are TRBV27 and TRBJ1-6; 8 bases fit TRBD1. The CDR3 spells CASTFAMTGENSPLHF. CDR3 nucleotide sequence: TGTGCCAGCACCTTCGCTATGACAGGGGAAAATTCACCCCTCCACTTT.